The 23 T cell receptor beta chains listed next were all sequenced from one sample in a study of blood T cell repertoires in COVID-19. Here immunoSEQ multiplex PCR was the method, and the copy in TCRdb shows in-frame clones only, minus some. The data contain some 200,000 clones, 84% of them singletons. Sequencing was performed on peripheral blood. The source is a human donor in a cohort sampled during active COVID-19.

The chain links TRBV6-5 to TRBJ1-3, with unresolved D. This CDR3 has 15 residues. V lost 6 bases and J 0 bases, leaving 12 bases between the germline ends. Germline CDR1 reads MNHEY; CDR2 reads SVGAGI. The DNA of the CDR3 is TGTGCCAGCAGCCTAGGAGTGGCCTCTGGAAACACCATATATTTT. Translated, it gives CASSLGVASGNTIYF.

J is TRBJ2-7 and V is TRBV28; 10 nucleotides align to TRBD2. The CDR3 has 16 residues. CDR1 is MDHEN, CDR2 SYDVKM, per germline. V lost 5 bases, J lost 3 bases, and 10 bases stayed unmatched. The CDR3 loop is CASSRSSGSLGYEQYF. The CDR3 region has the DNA TGTGCCAGCAGTAGATCTAGCGGGAGTTTGGGCTACGAGCAGTACTTC.

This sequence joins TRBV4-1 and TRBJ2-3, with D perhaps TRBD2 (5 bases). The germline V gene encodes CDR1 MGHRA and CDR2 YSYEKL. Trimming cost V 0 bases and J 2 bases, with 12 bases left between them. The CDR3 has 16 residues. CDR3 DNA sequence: TGCGCCAGCAGCCAAGAACCTAGCTTTATCACAGATACGCAGTATTTT. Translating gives CASSQEPSFITDTQYF.

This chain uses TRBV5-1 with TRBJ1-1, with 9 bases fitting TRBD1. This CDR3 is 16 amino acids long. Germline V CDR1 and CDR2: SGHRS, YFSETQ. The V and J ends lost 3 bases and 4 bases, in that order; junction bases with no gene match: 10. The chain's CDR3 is CASSSSGTGLFTEAFF. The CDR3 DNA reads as TGCGCCAGCAGCTCCTCCGGGACAGGGCTGTTCACTGAAGCTTTCTTT.

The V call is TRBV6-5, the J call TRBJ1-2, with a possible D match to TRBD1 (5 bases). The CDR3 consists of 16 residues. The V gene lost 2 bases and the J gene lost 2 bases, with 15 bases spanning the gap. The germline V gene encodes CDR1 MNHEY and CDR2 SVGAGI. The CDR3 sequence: CASSYRSGLMNYGYTF. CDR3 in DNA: TGTGCCAGCAGTTACCGATCGGGACTCATGAACTATGGCTACACCTTC.

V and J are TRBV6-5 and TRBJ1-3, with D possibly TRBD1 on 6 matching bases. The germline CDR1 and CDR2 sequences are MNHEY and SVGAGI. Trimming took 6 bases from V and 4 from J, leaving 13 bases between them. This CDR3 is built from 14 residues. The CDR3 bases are TGTGCCAGCAGCGGACAGCTACCGGGAAACACCATATATTTT. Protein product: CASSGQLPGNTIYF.

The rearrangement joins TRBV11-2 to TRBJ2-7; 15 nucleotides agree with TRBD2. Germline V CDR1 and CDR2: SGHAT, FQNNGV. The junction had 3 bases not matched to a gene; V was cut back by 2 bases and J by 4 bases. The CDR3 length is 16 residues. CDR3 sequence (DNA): TGTGCCAGCAGCTTAAAAGGGACTAGCGGGGGGTACGAGCAGTACTTC. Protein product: CASSLKGTSGGYEQYF.

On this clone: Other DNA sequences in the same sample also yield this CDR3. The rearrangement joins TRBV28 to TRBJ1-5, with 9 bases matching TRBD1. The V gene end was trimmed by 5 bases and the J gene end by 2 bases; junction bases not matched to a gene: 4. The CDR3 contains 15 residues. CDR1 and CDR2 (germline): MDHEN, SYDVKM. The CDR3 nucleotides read TGTGCCAGCAGTCCGGGACAGGGTGGCAATCAGCCCCAGCATTTT. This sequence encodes CASSPGQGGNQPQHF.

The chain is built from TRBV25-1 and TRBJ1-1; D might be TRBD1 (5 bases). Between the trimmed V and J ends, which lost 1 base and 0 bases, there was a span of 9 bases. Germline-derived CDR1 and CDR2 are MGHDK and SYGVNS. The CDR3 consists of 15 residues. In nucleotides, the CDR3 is TGTGCCAGCAGTGAATTTGGGGCCTTGAACACTGAAGCTTTCTTT. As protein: CASSEFGALNTEAFF. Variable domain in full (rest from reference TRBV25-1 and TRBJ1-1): EADIYQTPRYLVIGTGKKITLECSQTMGHDKMYWYQQDPGMELHLIHYSYGVNSTEKGDLSSESTVSRIRTEHFPLTLESARPSHTSQYLCASSEFGALNTEAFFGQGTRLTVV.

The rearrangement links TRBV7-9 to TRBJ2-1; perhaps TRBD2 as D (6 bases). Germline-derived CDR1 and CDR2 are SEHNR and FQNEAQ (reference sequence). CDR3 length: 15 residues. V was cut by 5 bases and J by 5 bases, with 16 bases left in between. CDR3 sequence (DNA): TGTGCCAGCAGCACCCGTCGGGGGATGGACAATGAGCAGTTCTTC. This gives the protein CASSTRRGMDNEQFF.

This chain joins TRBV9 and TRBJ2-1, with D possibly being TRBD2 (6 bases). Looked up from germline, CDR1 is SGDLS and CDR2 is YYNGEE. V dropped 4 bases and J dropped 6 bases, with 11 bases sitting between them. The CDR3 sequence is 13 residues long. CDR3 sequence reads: CASSRSGLNEQFF. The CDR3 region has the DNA TGTGCCAGCAGCCGCAGCGGGCTCAATGAGCAGTTCTTC.

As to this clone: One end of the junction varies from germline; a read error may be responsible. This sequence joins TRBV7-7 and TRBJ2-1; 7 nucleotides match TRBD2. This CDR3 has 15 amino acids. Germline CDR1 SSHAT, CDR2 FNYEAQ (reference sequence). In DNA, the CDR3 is TGTGCTAGCAGCCTGGCGCCAGCGGGGTACAATGAGCAGTTCTTC. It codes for CASSLAPAGYNEQFF.

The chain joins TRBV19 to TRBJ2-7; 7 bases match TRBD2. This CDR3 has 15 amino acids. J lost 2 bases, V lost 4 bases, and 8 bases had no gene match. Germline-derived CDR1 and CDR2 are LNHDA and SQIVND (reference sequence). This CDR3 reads CASSTSGGLAYEQYF. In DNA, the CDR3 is TGTGCCAGTAGTACTAGCGGAGGGTTAGCCTACGAGCAGTACTTC.

The CDR3 DNA sequence: TGTGCCAGTAGTATCGGCTACAATGAGCAGTTCTTC. This sequence encodes CASSIGYNEQFF. The chain is built from TRBV19 and TRBJ2-1, with D hard to call. V was trimmed by 3 bases and J by 3 bases, leaving 3 bases between them. The CDR3 runs to 12 residues. CDR1 and CDR2 from the germline V gene are LNHDA and SQIVND (reference sequence).

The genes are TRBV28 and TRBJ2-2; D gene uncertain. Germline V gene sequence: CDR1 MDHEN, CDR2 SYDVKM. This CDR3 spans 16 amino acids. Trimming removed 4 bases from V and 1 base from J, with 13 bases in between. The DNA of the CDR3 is TGTGCCAGCAGTTCCACCCGCCTCGGGAACACCGGGGAGCTGTTTTTT. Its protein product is CASSSTRLGNTGELFF.

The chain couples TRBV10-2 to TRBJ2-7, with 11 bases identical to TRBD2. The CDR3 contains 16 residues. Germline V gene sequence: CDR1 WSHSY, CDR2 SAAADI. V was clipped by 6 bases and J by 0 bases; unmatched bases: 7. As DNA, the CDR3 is TGCGCCAGCAGGTCCACCGGGACTAGCGGCTCCTACGAGCAGTACTTC. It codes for CASRSTGTSGSYEQYF.

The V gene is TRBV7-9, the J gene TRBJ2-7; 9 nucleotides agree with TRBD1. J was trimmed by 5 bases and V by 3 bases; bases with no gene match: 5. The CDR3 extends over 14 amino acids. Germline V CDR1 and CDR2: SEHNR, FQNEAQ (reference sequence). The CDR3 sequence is CASSFGTGSHEQYF. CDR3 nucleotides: TGTGCCAGCAGCTTTGGGACAGGGAGCCACGAGCAGTACTTC.

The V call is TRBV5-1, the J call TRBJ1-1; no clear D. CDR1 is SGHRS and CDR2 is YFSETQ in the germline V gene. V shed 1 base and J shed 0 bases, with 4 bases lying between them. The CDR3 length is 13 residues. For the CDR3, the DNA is TGCGCCAGCAGCTTGTCCGTGAACACTGAAGCTTTCTTT. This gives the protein CASSLSVNTEAFF.

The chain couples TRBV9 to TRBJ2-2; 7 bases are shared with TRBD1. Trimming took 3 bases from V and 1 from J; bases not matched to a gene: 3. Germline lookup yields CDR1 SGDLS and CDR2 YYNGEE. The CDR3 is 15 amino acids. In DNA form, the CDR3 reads TGTGCCAGCAGCGAGACAGGGATGAACACCGGGGAGCTGTTTTTT. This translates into CASSETGMNTGELFF.

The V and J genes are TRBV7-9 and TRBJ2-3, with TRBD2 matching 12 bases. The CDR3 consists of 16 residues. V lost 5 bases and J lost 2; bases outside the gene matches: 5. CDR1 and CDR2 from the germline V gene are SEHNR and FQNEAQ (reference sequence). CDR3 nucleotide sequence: TGTGCCAGCAGCAAGACTAGCGGGAGACCCACAGATACGCAGTATTTT. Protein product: CASSKTSGRPTDTQYF.

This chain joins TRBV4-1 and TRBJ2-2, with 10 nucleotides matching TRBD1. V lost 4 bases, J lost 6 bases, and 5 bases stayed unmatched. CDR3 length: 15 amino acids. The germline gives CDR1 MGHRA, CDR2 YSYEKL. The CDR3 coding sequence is TGCGCCAGCAGCCTCCGGGACAGGGGAGCCGGGGAGCTGTTTTTT. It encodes CASSLRDRGAGELFF.

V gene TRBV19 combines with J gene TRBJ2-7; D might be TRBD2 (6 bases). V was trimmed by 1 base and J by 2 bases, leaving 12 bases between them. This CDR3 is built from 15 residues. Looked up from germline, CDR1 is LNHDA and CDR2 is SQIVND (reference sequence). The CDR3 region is CASSIGLVRTYEQYF. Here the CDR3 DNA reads TGTGCCAGTAGTATAGGACTAGTGCGTACCTACGAGCAGTACTTC.

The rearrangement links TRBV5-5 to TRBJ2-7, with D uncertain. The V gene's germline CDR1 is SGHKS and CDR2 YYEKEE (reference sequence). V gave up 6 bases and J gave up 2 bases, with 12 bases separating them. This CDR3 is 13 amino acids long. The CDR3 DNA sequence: TGTGCCAGCACCTCGACTCATACCTACGAGCAGTACTTC. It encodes CASTSTHTYEQYF.